This paragraph covers one T cell receptor beta chain sequence. This entry is derived from a study of human thymus T cells. Some clones are missing from TCRdb's copy, which holds only in-frame ones; the method was immunoSEQ multiplex PCR. The repertoire holds more than 50,000 clones, with 94% as singletons. V shed 0 bases, J shed 5 bases, and the junction held 4 bases outside the gene matches. This CDR3 has 17 residues. Germline CDR1 reads SEHNR; CDR2 reads FQNEAQ (reference sequence). Sequencing was carried out using blood. The sequence derives from a boy under two years old with a congenital heart defect but otherwise immunologically healthy. The rearrangement links TRBV7-9 to TRBJ2-5, with 15 bases matching TRBD2. In DNA form, the CDR3 reads TGTGCCAGCAGCTTAGCCCTCGGACTAGCGGGGGGGGAGACCCAGTACTTC. Translating it yields CASSLALGLAGGETQYF.